Each of the 5 T cell receptor beta chains below was sequenced from the same sample in a study of blood T cell repertoires in COVID-19. Method: immunoSEQ multiplex PCR; TCRdb's copy keeps in-frame clones and lacks some. Among approximately 10,000 clones listed, approximately 86% were seen once. Source material: peripheral blood. These receptors were obtained from a human donor in a cohort sampled during active COVID-19.

This clone was recorded only once. This chain links TRBV5-1 with TRBJ2-5, with D perhaps TRBD1 (5 bases). V was trimmed by 4 bases and J by 1 base, leaving 17 bases between them. Germline V gene data show CDR1 as SGHRS and CDR2 as YFSETQ. This CDR3 is built from 16 residues. CDR3 DNA sequence: TGCGCCAGCAGCCTCAAGATAGGGGCCCTCCAAGAGACCCAGTACTTC. It encodes CASSLKIGALQETQYF.

V is TRBV5-1 and J is TRBJ1-1; D possibly corresponds to TRBD1 (5 bases). The ends were cut back, 4 bases at V and 1 base at J, with 20 bases in the middle. Germline V gene data show CDR1 as SGHRS and CDR2 as YFSETQ. The CDR3 has 17 residues. DNA of the CDR3: TGCGCCAGCAGCCGAAGACAGTTCGGCGGGAGGAACACTGAAGCTTTCTTT. The encoded protein is CASSRRQFGGRNTEAFF.

The chain recombines TRBV4-3 with TRBJ1-1, with a weak D call TRBD1 (6 bases). The CDR3 loop spans 17 amino acids. Germline assignment: CDR1 LGHNA and CDR2 YSLEER. The V gene lost 4 bases and the J gene lost 0 bases, with 18 bases spanning the gap. The CDR3 spells CASSPRTGGLVNTEAFF. As DNA, the CDR3 is TGCGCCAGCAGCCCGAGGACGGGGGGCTTAGTGAACACTGAAGCTTTCTTT.

The chain is built from TRBV28 and TRBJ2-6, with a weak D call TRBD1 (6 bases). The V gene's germline CDR1 is MDHEN and CDR2 SYDVKM. Trimming shortened V by 1 base and J by 4 bases, and 8 bases separated the two germline ends. The CDR3 consists of 15 residues. This CDR3 is CASSLSGVGANVLTF. Written as DNA, the CDR3 is TGTGCCAGCAGTTTATCAGGGGTCGGGGCCAACGTCCTGACTTTC.

There are a few counts of this clone. The genes are TRBV2 and TRBJ2-7, with TRBD2 matching over 7 bases. The ends lost 8 bases at V and 3 bases at J; junction bases unmatched: 4. The CDR3 sequence is 12 residues long. CDR1 SNHLY and CDR2 FYNNEI come from the germline V gene. CDR3 sequence reads: CASRGGGYEQYF. The DNA of the CDR3 is TGTGCCAGCCGTGGCGGGGGCTACGAGCAGTACTTC.